This TCR beta chain was observed in a study of blood T cell repertoires in COVID-19. Study details: Material from acute and convalescent COVID-19 was sourced from the United States, Italy and Spain. T cells, B-cell-depleted T cells, or PBMCs supplied cDNA or gDNA.

Sequencing used immunoSEQ multiplex PCR; TCRdb keeps in-frame clones, though not all of them. Of 200,000 to 250,000 clones in the sample, 84% were seen once. The J segment lost 2 bases and the V segment lost 2 bases, leaving 3 bases of the junction unmatched. The CDR3 covers 16 residues. Per the germline V gene, CDR1 is SGHRS and CDR2 is YFSETQ. Sequencing input: PBMCs or T cells enriched from blood (not recorded which). The receptor comes from a middle-aged woman who had recovered from COVID-19. The V call is TRBV5-1, the J call TRBJ2-3, with 12 nucleotides matching TRBD2. CDR3 DNA sequence: TGCGCCAGCAGCTTAGGGACTAGCGGGCCCACAGATACGCAGTATTTT. Protein sequence: CASSLGTSGPTDTQYF.